Listed below are T cell receptor beta chains from one sample, sequenced in a study of control samples from healthy donors and cancer patients. Only in-frame clones appear in the TCRdb table, and some are missing; sequencing was by immunoSEQ multiplex PCR. The sample has tens of thousands of clones, about 85% seen once. The sequencing input was blood. The receptors originated from a woman aged 70-85 years in good health. CDR3s include the opening cysteine and the closing phenylalanine or tryptophan. The order of the fields is J gene, D gene, V gene, clone size, CDR3 length, CDR3 protein, CDR3 DNA. A D gene is named only where the DNA matches it firmly. Some rows mark clone size as missing; the rest say once, few, many or name a class of expanded clone.

TRBJ1-1	.	TRBV15	.	13	CATSRDARVLAFF	TGTGCCACCAGCAGAGATGCTAGGGTTTTGGCTTTCTTT
TRBJ2-7	TRBD1	TRBV19	.	15	CASSALRDRAYEQYF	TGTGCCAGTAGTGCTCTCCGGGACAGGGCCTACGAGCAGTACTTC
TRBJ2-1	.	TRBV5-6	.	15	CASSFSRSGYNEQFF	TGTGCCAGCAGCTTTTCGCGGTCAGGCTACAATGAGCAGTTCTTC
TRBJ1-1	.	TRBV7-9	few	15	CASSLDAGANTEAFF	TGTGCCAGCAGCTTAGATGCCGGAGCGAACACTGAAGCTTTCTTT
TRBJ2-7	TRBD2	TRBV5-4	once	15	CASSAAGTNPTQQYF	TGTGCCAGCAGCGCGGCCGGGACTAACCCTACGCAGCAGTACTTC
TRBJ2-5	TRBD1	TRBV5-1	.	15	CASSPGQGGIETQYF	TGCGCCAGCAGCCCCGGACAGGGGGGAATAGAGACCCAGTACTTC
TRBJ2-4	TRBD1	TRBV5-1	.	14	CASSDQGALNIQYF	TGCGCCAGCAGCGATCAGGGGGCACTGAACATTCAGTACTTC
TRBJ2-7	TRBD1	TRBV18	.	14	CASSPKTGAGEQYF	TGTGCCAGCTCACCGAAGACAGGGGCGGGCGAGCAGTACTTC
TRBJ1-1	.	TRBV27	.	15	CASSKTGRVDTEAFF	TGTGCCAGCAGTAAAACAGGGAGGGTAGACACTGAAGCTTTCTTT
TRBJ1-4	.	TRBV4-3	.	14	CASSLSNRNEKLFF	TGCGCCAGCAGCCTCTCGAATAGGAATGAAAAACTGTTTTTT
TRBJ1-1	TRBD1	TRBV10-3	.	13	CAISRQGNTEAFF	TGTGCCATCAGTCGACAGGGGAACACTGAAGCTTTCTTT
TRBJ1-2	.	TRBV28	.	13	CASSLGKNYGYTF	TGTGCCAGCAGTTTGGGGAAGAACTATGGCTACACCTTC
TRBJ2-5	TRBD1	TRBV11-2	once	17	CASSTILTGGLQETQYF	TGTGCCAGCAGCACCATCCTGACAGGGGGGTTACAAGAGACCCAGTACTTC
TRBJ2-1	.	TRBV3-1/TRBV3-2	.	13	CASSQSPDLTQFF	TGTGCCAGCAGCCAATCCCCCGACCTCACGCAGTTCTTC
TRBJ1-6	TRBD1	TRBV13	once	14	CASSLRDRNSPLHF	TGTGCCAGCAGCTTACGGGACAGAAATTCACCCCTCCACTTT
TRBJ2-3	.	TRBV7-2	.	13	CASSLTYTDTQYF	TGTGCCAGCAGCTTAACGTACACAGATACGCAGTATTTT
TRBJ1-6	.	TRBV30	.	14	CAWSHAGKTSPLHF	TGTGCCTGGAGCCACGCGGGGAAGACGTCACCCCTCCACTTT
TRBJ2-7	TRBD1	TRBV5-4	once	15	CASRVDRSYPYEQYF	TGTGCCAGCAGAGTGGACAGGTCCTACCCCTACGAGCAGTACTTC
TRBJ1-5	.	TRBV2	.	15	CASRGQSLGSQPQHF	TGTGCCAGCAGAGGACAAAGCTTAGGGTCTCAGCCCCAGCATTTT
TRBJ1-6	TRBD1	TRBV5-4	.	14	CASRAGQLNSPLHF	TGTGCCAGCAGAGCGGGACAGTTAAATTCACCCCTCCACTTT
TRBJ1-1	.	TRBV27	.	13	CASSLVRATEAFF	TGTGCCAGCAGTTTGGTAAGAGCCACTGAAGCTTTCTTT
TRBJ2-1	TRBD1	TRBV4-1	once	16	CASSQIGTAIYNEQFF	TGCGCCAGCAGCCAAATAGGGACAGCGATCTACAATGAGCAGTTCTTC
TRBJ1-2	.	TRBV5-4	.	15	CASSQPGNIQPGYTF	TGTGCCAGCAGCCAACCCGGTAACATTCAACCGGGCTACACCTTC
TRBJ2-2	.	TRBV19	.	15	CASSYRRGGTGELFF	TGTGCCAGTAGTTACCGGAGGGGAGGCACCGGGGAGCTGTTTTTT
TRBJ2-7	.	TRBV7-3	.	16	CASSLTGSTKTYEQYF	TGTGCCAGCAGCTTGACGGGCTCTACTAAAACCTACGAGCAGTACTTC
TRBJ2-1	TRBD2	TRBV3-1/TRBV3-2	.	15	CARGDGGRRRNEQFF	TGTGCCAGAGGGGACGGCGGGAGAAGGAGGAATGAGCAGTTCTTC
TRBJ1-1	TRBD1	TRBV6-5	.	14	CAILGQEGNTEAFF	TGTGCCATCCTTGGACAGGAGGGGAACACTGAAGCTTTCTTT
TRBJ2-2	.	TRBV6-6	.	16	CASSGGTSLDTGELFF	TGTGCCAGCAGTGGGGGGACCTCCCTGGACACCGGGGAGCTGTTTTTT
TRBJ1-2	.	TRBV4-2	.	15	CASSQDIRTPHGYTF	TGTGCCAGCAGCCAAGATATCAGGACCCCTCATGGCTACACCTTC
TRBJ1-1	TRBD1	TRBV30	few	13	CAWGQGYGTEAFF	TGTGCCTGGGGACAGGGGTACGGCACTGAAGCTTTCTTT
TRBJ1-2	TRBD1	TRBV24-1	once	17	CATSVPGQGIYGYGYTF	TGTGCCACCAGTGTACCGGGACAGGGGATATATGGCTATGGCTACACCTTC
TRBJ1-2	TRBD1	TRBV27	.	15	CASSLSWAGGGGYTF	TGTGCCAGCAGTTTATCGTGGGCAGGGGGCGGTGGCTACACCTTC
TRBJ2-6	.	TRBV5-4	.	17	CASTSGNGISGANVLTF	TGTGCCAGCACTTCAGGGAACGGTATCTCTGGGGCCAACGTCCTGACTTTC
TRBJ2-2	.	TRBV14	.	15	CASSQELGGTGELFF	TGTGCCAGCAGCCAAGAATTGGGGGGCACCGGGGAGCTGTTTTTT
TRBJ1-4	.	TRBV12-5	.	12	CASRDLNEKLFF	TGTGCTAGTCGGGACCTTAATGAAAAACTGTTTTTT
TRBJ2-4	TRBD2	TRBV7-8	once	13	CASSLKLAGIQYF	TGTGCCAGCAGCTTAAAACTAGCGGGGATTCAGTACTTC
TRBJ1-2	.	TRBV3-1/TRBV3-2	.	13	CASSPDTNYGYTF	TGTGCCAGCAGCCCGGACACTAACTATGGCTACACCTTC
TRBJ2-1	TRBD2	TRBV27	.	15	CASSLSTSGRAGQFF	TGTGCCAGCAGTTTAAGTACTAGCGGGAGGGCCGGGCAGTTCTTC
TRBJ1-1	.	TRBV5-1	.	14	CASSPTAANTEAFF	TGCGCCAGCAGCCCCACGGCAGCCAACACTGAAGCTTTCTTT
TRBJ2-5	.	TRBV12-3/TRBV12-4	.	12	CASSFYRETQYF	TGTGCCAGCAGTTTTTATCGGGAGACCCAGTACTTC
TRBJ1-4	TRBD1	TRBV18	.	15	CASSPSGTGHEKLFF	TGTGCCAGCTCACCCTCCGGGACAGGGCATGAAAAACTGTTTTTT
TRBJ1-5	.	TRBV6-6	.	13	CASSYVGNQPQHF	TGTGCCAGCAGTTACGTCGGGAATCAGCCCCAGCATTTT
TRBJ1-4	.	TRBV3-1/TRBV3-2	.	11	CASSQVGKLFF	TGTGCCAGCAGCCAAGTTGGGAAACTGTTTTTT
TRBJ1-2	.	TRBV7-6	.	15	CASSQGARSGDGYTF	TGTGCCAGCAGCCAAGGAGCTCGGTCAGGGGATGGCTACACCTTC
TRBJ2-2	.	TRBV5-1	.	15	CASSLGQGVPGELFF	TGCGCCAGCAGCTTGGGGCAGGGTGTCCCCGGGGAGCTGTTTTTT
TRBJ1-1	TRBD1	TRBV4-3	.	15	CASSQSGTGTVEAFF	TGCGCCAGCAGCCAATCCGGGACAGGGACGGTCGAAGCTTTCTTT
TRBJ1-1	.	TRBV18	.	12	CASSPMNTEAFF	TGTGCCAGCTCACCGATGAACACTGAAGCTTTCTTT
TRBJ1-6	.	TRBV6-1	.	18	CASSEPPRTDPYNSPLHF	TGTGCCAGCAGTGAACCCCCCCGCACAGATCCCTATAATTCACCCCTCCACTTT
TRBJ1-5	TRBD1	TRBV13	once	15	CASSLSRDRGQPQHF	TGTGCCAGCAGCTTATCGAGGGACAGGGGACAGCCCCAGCATTTT
TRBJ1-2	TRBD1	TRBV3-1/TRBV3-2	once	18	CASSPLRDRGQANYGYTF	TGTGCCAGCAGCCCGCTCCGGGACAGGGGCCAAGCTAACTATGGCTACACCTTC
TRBJ1-3	.	TRBV15	.	16	CATSRGTGDSGNTIYF	TGTGCCACCAGCAGAGGTACAGGAGACTCTGGAAACACCATATATTTT
TRBJ2-1	.	TRBV6-1	.	14	CASSDPVELDEQFF	TGTGCCAGCAGTGACCCTGTAGAGTTAGATGAGCAGTTCTTC
TRBJ1-4	.	TRBV27	.	16	CASSLSGRGRNEKLFF	TGTGCCAGCAGTTTATCGGGCAGGGGCCGAAATGAAAAACTGTTTTTT
TRBJ1-3	.	TRBV5-1	.	15	CASSVSGTPGNTIYF	TGCGCCAGCAGCGTTTCCGGGACCCCAGGAAACACCATATATTTT
TRBJ1-4	.	TRBV5-1	.	15	CASSLGGATNEKLFF	TGCGCCAGCAGCTTAGGGGGGGCAACTAATGAAAAACTGTTTTTT
TRBJ2-3	.	TRBV7-9	.	15	CASSLAGVIADTQYF	TGTGCCAGCAGCTTAGCGGGGGTTATCGCAGATACGCAGTATTTT
TRBJ1-5	.	TRBV15	.	15	CATSRDISRDQPQHF	TGTGCCACCAGCAGAGATATTAGCAGGGATCAGCCCCAGCATTTT
TRBJ2-1	TRBD2	TRBV28	.	16	CASGSGGASGSNEQFF	TGTGCCAGCGGATCCGGGGGTGCTAGCGGGAGCAATGAGCAGTTCTTC
TRBJ1-1	.	TRBV30	.	13	CAWSRERAAEAFF	TGTGCCTGGAGTCGGGAAAGGGCGGCTGAAGCTTTCTTT
TRBJ2-2	.	TRBV4-1	.	17	CASSQAGGQVNTGELFF	TGCGCCAGCAGCCAAGCGGGAGGACAGGTGAACACCGGGGAGCTGTTTTTT